This TCR beta chain was sequenced for a study of spatial heterogeneity in lung cancer. Trimming cost V 2 bases and J 6 bases, with 13 bases left between them. The CDR3 is 14 residues long. Time point here: sample taken at primary tumor resection. Tumor, nontumor lung or frozen PBMC supplied whole RNA, sequenced without sorting. In TCRdb, the 5' RACE reads were re-called with MiXCR into one record per CDR3 protein. The table shows 8,500 to 9,000 distinct CDR3 sequences, with 4% to 5% occurring only once. This clonotype showed up just a few times. The size of this beta chain means little, since it is a stray read in a library made for alpha chains.

This sequence originates from a male donor with early-stage non-small cell lung cancer. The input for sequencing was PBMCs, taken at surgery. The V call is TRBV12-3 or TRBV12-4, the J call TRBJ1-2, with D possibly being TRBD1 (5 bases). The CDR3 nucleotides are TGTGCCAGCAGTTTAAGCTCAGGGCCCCATGGCTACACCTTC. Translated: CASSLSSGPHGYTF.